Each of the 8 T cell receptor beta chains below was sequenced from the same sample in a study of T cell responses to AZD1222 COVID-19 vaccine. The method was immunoSEQ multiplex PCR; TCRdb's version includes in-frame clones alone and lacks a portion of them. The table lists 130,000 or so clones, approximately 85% of them singletons. The sequencing used peripheral blood, collected on day 0 of AZD1222 vaccination. The receptors were gathered from an adult in good health.

The chain employs TRBV13 and TRBJ2-7, with 7 positions matching TRBD2. V lost 2 bases to trimming and J lost 0 bases; unmatched junction nucleotides: 13. The CDR3 totals 18 residues. The germline gives CDR1 PRHDT, CDR2 FYEKMQ (reference sequence). CDR3 region: CASSLNEASGVNSYEQYF. CDR3 nucleotides: TGTGCCAGCAGCTTAAATGAGGCTAGCGGAGTAAACTCCTACGAGCAGTACTTC.

This rearrangement joins TRBV19 to TRBJ2-5; D remains unclear. The CDR3 is made up of 11 amino acids. Trimming shortened V by 7 bases and J by 5 bases, and 8 bases separated the two germline ends. The germline V gene encodes CDR1 LNHDA and CDR2 SQIVND (reference sequence). The CDR3 coding sequence is TGTGCCAGTAAGGGCCCCGAGACCCAGTACTTC. Its translation: CASKGPETQYF.

V gene TRBV20-1 combines with J gene TRBJ2-7, with 9 bases that match TRBD1. The V gene's germline CDR1 is DFQATT and CDR2 SNEGSKA (reference sequence). V shed 3 bases and J 2 bases; nucleotides not matched to a gene: 5. This CDR3 has 14 amino acids. The CDR3 DNA reads TGCAGTGCTAGTCAGGACAGGGGACCCTACGAGCAGTACTTC. As protein: CSASQDRGPYEQYF.

The gene calls are TRBV5-4 and TRBJ1-4; D gene unclear. Germline V gene sequence: CDR1 SGHNT, CDR2 YYREEE (reference sequence). The CDR3 consists of 16 residues. Trimming stripped 0 bases from V and 3 bases from J, with 12 bases between. The CDR3 loop reads CASSLGYREANEKLFF. CDR3 bases: TGTGCCAGCAGCTTGGGATACAGAGAGGCTAATGAAAAACTGTTTTTT.

The V and J genes are TRBV25-1 and TRBJ2-7; D is uncertain. The CDR3 sequence is 13 residues long. Trimming took off 6 bases at V and 0 bases at J, with 9 bases between the two ends. Germline lookup yields CDR1 MGHDK and CDR2 SYGVNS. CDR3 region: CASRGSSSYEQYF. In DNA, the CDR3 is TGTGCCAGCAGAGGGTCCAGCTCCTACGAGCAGTACTTC.

The chain has TRBV27 and TRBJ2-7; maybe TRBD1 (5 bases). The CDR3 sequence is 14 residues long. From germline, CDR1 is MNHEY and CDR2 SMNVEV (reference sequence). V was clipped by 3 bases and J by 3 bases, with 12 bases between them. The CDR3 sequence: CASSFAGYSYEQYF. CDR3 sequence (DNA): TGTGCCAGCAGTTTTGCAGGGTACAGCTACGAGCAGTACTTC.

This sequence joins TRBV6-4 and TRBJ1-2; 12 bases map to TRBD1. Losses at the gene ends were 8 bases for V and 7 bases for J; bases not matched to a gene: 5. The germline CDR1 and CDR2 sequences are MRHNA and SNTAGT. CDR3 size: 13 residues. The chain's CDR3 is CASAGTGGSGYTF. The DNA for the CDR3 is TGTGCCAGCGCCGGGACAGGGGGCTCTGGCTACACCTTC.

This clone has a single count. The chain is built from TRBV7-8 and TRBJ1-1; 7 bases agree with TRBD1. The junction had 7 bases not matched to a gene; V was cut back by 3 bases and J by 0 bases. CDR1 is SGHVS and CDR2 is FQNEAQ in the germline V gene. The CDR3 runs 16 residues. Written as DNA, the CDR3 is TGTGCCAGCAGCTTTGAGGGGGCTTCCCTGAACACTGAAGCTTTCTTT. Its translation is CASSFEGASLNTEAFF.